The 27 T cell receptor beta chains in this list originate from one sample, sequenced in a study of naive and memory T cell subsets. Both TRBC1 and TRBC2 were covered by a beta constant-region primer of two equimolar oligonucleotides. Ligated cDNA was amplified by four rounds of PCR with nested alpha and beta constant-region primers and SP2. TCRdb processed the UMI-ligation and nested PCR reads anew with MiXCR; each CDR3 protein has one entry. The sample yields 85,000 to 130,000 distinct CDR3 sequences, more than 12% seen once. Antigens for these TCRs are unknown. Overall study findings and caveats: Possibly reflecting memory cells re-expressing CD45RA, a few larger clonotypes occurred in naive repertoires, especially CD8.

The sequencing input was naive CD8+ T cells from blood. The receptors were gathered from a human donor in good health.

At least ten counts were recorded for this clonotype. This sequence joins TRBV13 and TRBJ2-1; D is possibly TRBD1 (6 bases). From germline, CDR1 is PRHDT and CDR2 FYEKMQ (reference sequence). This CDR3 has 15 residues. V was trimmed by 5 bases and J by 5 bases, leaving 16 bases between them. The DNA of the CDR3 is TGTGCCAGCAGCGACCCGGGACACGGGAACAATGAGCAGTTCTTC. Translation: CASSDPGHGNNEQFF.

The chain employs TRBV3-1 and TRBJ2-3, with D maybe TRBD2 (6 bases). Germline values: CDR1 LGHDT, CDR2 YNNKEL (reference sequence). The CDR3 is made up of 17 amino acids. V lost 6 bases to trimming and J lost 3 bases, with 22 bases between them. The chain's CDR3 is CASRPGDLLVGTDTQYF. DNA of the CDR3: TGTGCCAGCAGGCCGGGGGATCTCCTTGTGGGGACAGATACGCAGTATTTT.

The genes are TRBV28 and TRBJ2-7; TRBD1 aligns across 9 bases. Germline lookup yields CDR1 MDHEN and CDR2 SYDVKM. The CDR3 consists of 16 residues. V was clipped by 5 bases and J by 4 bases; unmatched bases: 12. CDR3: CASSTYPRDREYEQYF. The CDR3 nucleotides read TGTGCCAGCAGTACCTACCCTCGGGACAGGGAGTACGAGCAGTACTTC.

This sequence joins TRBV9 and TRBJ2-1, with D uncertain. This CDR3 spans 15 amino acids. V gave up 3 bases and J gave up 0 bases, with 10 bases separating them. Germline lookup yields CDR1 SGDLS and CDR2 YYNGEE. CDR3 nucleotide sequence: TGTGCCAGCAGCGATGGCACCAGCTCCTACAATGAGCAGTTCTTC. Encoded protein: CASSDGTSSYNEQFF. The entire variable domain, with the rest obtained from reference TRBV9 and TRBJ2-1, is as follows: DSGVTQTPKHLITATGQRVTLRCSPRSGDLSVYWYQQSLDQGLQFLIQYYNGEERAKGNILERFSAQQFPDLHSELNLSSLELGDSALYFCASSDGTSSYNEQFFGPGTRLTVL.

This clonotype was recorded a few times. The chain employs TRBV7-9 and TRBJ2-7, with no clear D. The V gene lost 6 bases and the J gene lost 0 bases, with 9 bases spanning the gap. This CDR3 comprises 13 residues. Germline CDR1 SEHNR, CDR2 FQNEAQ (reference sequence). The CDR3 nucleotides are TGTGCCAGCAGAACGGGTGGCTCCTACGAGCAGTACTTC. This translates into CASRTGGSYEQYF.

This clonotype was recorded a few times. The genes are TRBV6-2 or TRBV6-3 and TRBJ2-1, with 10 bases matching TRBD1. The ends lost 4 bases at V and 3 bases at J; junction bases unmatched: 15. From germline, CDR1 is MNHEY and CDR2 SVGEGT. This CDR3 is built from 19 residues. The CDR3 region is CASSSTGTGVLPIYNEQFF. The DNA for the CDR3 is TGTGCCAGCAGTTCCACCGGGACAGGGGTTCTACCCATCTACAATGAGCAGTTCTTC.

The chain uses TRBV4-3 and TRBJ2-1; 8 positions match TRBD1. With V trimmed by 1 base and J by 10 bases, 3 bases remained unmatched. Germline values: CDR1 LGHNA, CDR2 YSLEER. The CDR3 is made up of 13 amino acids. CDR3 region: CASSQGRGREQFF. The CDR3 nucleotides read TGCGCCAGCAGCCAAGGCAGGGGGCGGGAGCAGTTCTTC.

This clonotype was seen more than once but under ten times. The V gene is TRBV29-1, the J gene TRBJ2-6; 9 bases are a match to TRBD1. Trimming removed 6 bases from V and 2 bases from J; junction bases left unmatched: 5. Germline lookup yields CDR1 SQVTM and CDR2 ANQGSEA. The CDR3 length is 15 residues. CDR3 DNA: TGCAGCGTGGGACAGGGTGGAACTGGGGCCAACGTCCTGACTTTC. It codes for CSVGQGGTGANVLTF.

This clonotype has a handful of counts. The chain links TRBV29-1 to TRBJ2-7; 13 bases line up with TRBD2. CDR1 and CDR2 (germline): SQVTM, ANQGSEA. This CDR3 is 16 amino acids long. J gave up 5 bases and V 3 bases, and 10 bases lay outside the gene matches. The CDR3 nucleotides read TGCAGCGTTGAGCCTGATGGACTAGCGGGAGTGAACGAGCAGTACTTC. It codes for CSVEPDGLAGVNEQYF.

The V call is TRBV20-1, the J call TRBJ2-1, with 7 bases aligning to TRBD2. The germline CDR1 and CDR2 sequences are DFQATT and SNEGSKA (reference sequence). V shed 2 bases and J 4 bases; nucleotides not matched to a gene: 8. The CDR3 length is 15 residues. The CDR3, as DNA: TGCAGTGCTAGACCCAGGGACTACTTGTACAATGAGCAGTTCTTC. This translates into CSARPRDYLYNEQFF.

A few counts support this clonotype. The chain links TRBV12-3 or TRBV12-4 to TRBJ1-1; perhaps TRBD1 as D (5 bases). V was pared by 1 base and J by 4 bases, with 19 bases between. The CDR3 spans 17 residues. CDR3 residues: CASSLGFGGGRGTEAFF. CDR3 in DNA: TGTGCCAGCAGTTTAGGATTTGGTGGGGGAAGGGGCACTGAAGCTTTCTTT.

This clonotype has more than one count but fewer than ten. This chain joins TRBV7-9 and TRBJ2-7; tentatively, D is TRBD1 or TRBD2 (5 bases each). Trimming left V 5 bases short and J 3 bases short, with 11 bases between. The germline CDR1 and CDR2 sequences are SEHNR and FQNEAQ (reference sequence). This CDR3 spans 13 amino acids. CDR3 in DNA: TGTGCCAGCAGCCGACGGGACGGCTACGAGCAGTACTTC. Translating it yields CASSRRDGYEQYF.

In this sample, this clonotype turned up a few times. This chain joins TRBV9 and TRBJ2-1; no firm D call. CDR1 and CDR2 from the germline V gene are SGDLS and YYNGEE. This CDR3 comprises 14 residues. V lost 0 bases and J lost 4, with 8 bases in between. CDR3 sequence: CASSVEANYNEQFF. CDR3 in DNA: TGTGCCAGCAGCGTAGAGGCCAATTACAATGAGCAGTTCTTC.

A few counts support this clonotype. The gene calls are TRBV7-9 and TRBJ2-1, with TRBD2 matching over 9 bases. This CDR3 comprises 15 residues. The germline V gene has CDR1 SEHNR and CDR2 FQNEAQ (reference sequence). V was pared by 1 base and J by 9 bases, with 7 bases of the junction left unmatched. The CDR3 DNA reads TGTGCCAGCAGCTTAGTAGCGGGAGATTTGTTTGAGCAGTTCTTC. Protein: CASSLVAGDLFEQFF.

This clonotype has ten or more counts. The CDR3 nucleotides read TGTGCCAGCAGTCCCCGGGACAGGATTCCGGACGAGCAGTACTTC. Protein sequence: CASSPRDRIPDEQYF. The genes are TRBV27 and TRBJ2-7; 8 bases are a match to TRBD1. V shed 5 bases and J 5 bases; nucleotides not matched to a gene: 11. CDR1 is MNHEY and CDR2 is SMNVEV in the germline V gene (reference sequence). The CDR3 length is 15 residues.

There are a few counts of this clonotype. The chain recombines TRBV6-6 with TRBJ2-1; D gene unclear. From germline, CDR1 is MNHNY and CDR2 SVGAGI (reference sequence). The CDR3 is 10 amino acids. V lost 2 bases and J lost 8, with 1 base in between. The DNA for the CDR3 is TGTGCCAGCAGTTACCATGAGCAGTTCTTC. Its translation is CASSYHEQFF.

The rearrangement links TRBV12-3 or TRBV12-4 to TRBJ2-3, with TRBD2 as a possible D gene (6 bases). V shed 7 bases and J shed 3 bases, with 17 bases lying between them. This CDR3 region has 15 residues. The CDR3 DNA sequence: TGTGCCAGCAAGCCACGGGAGCGGGCGACAGATACGCAGTATTTT. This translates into CASKPRERATDTQYF.

This CDR3 is CASSLGEGADTQYF. The CDR3 region has the DNA TGTGCCAGCAGCTTAGGCGAGGGCGCAGATACGCAGTATTTT. This chain links TRBV7-9 with TRBJ2-3; perhaps TRBD2 as D (5 bases). The V gene lost 1 base and the J gene lost 4 bases, with 9 bases spanning the gap. CDR1 and CDR2 from the germline V gene are SEHNR and FQNEAQ (reference sequence). The length of the CDR3 is 14 residues.

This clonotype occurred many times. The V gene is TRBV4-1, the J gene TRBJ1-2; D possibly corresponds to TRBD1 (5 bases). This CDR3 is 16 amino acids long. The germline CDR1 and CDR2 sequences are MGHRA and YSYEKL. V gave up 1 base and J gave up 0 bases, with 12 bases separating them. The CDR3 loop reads CASSQGGTGANYGYTF. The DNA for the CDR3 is TGCGCCAGCAGCCAAGGCGGCACAGGAGCTAACTATGGCTACACCTTC.

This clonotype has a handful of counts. CDR3 sequence: CASSHDRGDDEQYF. The CDR3 DNA follows: TGTGCCAGCAGCCACGATCGGGGGGACGACGAGCAGTACTTC. V and J are TRBV6-2 or TRBV6-3 and TRBJ2-7, with 7 bases lining up with TRBD2. The J segment lost 5 bases and the V segment lost 6 bases, leaving 10 bases of the junction unmatched. CDR1 is MNHEY, CDR2 SVGEGT, per germline. The CDR3 covers 14 residues.

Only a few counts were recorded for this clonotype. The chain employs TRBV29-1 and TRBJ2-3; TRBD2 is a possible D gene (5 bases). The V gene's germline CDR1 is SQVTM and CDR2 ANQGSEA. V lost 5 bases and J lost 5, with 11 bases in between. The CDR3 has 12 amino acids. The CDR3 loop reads CSVRGGLDTQYF. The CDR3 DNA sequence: TGCAGCGTTCGGGGTGGCCTAGATACGCAGTATTTT.

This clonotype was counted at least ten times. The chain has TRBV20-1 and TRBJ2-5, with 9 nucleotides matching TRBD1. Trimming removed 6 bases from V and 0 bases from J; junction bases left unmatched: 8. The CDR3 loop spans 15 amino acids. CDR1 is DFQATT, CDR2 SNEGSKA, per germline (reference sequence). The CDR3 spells CSADRGTPNQETQYF. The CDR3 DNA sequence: TGCAGTGCAGACAGGGGGACCCCGAACCAAGAGACCCAGTACTTC.

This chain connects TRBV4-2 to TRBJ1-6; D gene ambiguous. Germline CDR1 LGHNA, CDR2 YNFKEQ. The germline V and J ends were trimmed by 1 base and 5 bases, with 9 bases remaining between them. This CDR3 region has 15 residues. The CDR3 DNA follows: TGTGCCAGCAGCCAAGTGGTCAGTGATAATTCACCCCTCCACTTT. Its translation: CASSQVVSDNSPLHF.

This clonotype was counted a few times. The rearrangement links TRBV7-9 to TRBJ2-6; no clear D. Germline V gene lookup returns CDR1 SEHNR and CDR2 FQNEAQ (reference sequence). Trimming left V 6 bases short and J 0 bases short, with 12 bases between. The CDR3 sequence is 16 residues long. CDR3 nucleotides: TGTGCCAGCAGTAGAAGGGTTCCCTCTGGGGCCAACGTCCTGACTTTC. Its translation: CASSRRVPSGANVLTF.

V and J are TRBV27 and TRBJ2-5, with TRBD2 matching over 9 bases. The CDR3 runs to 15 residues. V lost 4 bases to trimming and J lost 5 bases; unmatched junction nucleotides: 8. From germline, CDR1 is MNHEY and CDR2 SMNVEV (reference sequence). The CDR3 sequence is CASSSPLAGDETQYF. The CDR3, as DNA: TGTGCCAGCAGTTCGCCCTTAGCGGGGGACGAGACCCAGTACTTC.

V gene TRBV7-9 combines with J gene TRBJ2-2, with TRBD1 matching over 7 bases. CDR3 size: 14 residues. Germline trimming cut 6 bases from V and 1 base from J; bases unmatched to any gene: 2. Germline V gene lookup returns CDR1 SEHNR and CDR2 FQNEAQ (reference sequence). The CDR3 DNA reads TGTGCCAGCAGTGACAGGGTGAACACCGGGGAGCTGTTTTTT. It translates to CASSDRVNTGELFF.

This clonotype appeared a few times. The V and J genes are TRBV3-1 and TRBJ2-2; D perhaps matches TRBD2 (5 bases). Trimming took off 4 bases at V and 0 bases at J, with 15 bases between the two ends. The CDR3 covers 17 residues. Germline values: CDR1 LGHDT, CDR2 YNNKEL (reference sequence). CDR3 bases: TGTGCCAGCAGCCGGATCGGGGTAGGATCGAACACCGGGGAGCTGTTTTTT. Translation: CASSRIGVGSNTGELFF.